These 32 T cell receptor beta chains were sequenced from one sample in a study of monozygotic twins with cystic fibrosis. Here immunoSEQ multiplex PCR was the method, and the copy in TCRdb shows in-frame clones only, minus some. The sample includes just under 20,000 clones, roughly 89% of them seen just once. The source material was blood. The source is a girl aged 2-10 years with cystic fibrosis.

To note about this clone: At one end, the junction sequence differs from germline, possibly due to a read error. The genes are TRBV4-1 and TRBJ2-7; TRBD1 is a possible D gene (6 bases). Germline lookup yields CDR1 MGHRA and CDR2 YSYEKL. The CDR3 sequence is 13 residues long. This CDR3 is CASSQDLRDNPSF. For the CDR3, the DNA is TGCGCCAGCAGCCAAGATCTTCGGGACAACCCCTCCTTC.

This chain connects TRBV30 to TRBJ2-1, with 8 positions matching TRBD2. J lost 3 bases, V lost 0 bases, and 22 bases had no gene match. CDR1 and CDR2 from the germline V gene are GTSNPN and SVGIG (reference sequence). CDR3 length: 21 amino acids. The CDR3 region is CAWSVLNPSVWGSGIYNEQFF. The CDR3 nucleotides read TGTGCCTGGAGTGTACTGAACCCTTCAGTGTGGGGTAGCGGGATCTACAATGAGCAGTTCTTC.

The rearrangement links TRBV18 to TRBJ2-1; 11 bases map to TRBD1. There are 15 residues in the CDR3. V lost 3 bases and J lost 4; bases outside the gene matches: 2. CDR1 is KGHSH and CDR2 is LQKENI in the germline V gene. This CDR3 reads CASSPGTGGYNEQFF. CDR3 in DNA: TGTGCCAGCTCACCGGGGACAGGGGGTTACAATGAGCAGTTCTTC.

This sequence joins TRBV4-2 and TRBJ1-2, with 9 nucleotides matching TRBD1. V dropped 0 bases and J dropped 7; count of bases not matched to a gene: 6. CDR1 and CDR2 (germline): LGHNA, YNFKEQ. The CDR3 loop spans 15 amino acids. For the CDR3, the DNA is TGTGCCAGCAGCCAAGATGGACAGGGGAGGGTTGGCTACACCTTC. Encoded protein: CASSQDGQGRVGYTF.

This sequence joins TRBV6-5 and TRBJ2-7; the match to TRBD1 covers 8 bases. The V segment lost 0 bases and the J segment 2 bases; nucleotides outside the gene matches: 3. Germline-derived CDR1 and CDR2 are MNHEY and SVGAGI. This CDR3 has 15 amino acids. As DNA, the CDR3 is TGTGCCAGCAGTTACTCTGGGACAGGCCCCTACGAGCAGTACTTC. This gives the protein CASSYSGTGPYEQYF.

V usage is TRBV25-1 and J usage is TRBJ2-1; D unclear. The CDR3 length is 14 residues. Germline V lookup: CDR1 MGHDK, CDR2 SYGVNS. Trimming removed 2 bases from V and 0 bases from J, with 5 bases in between. The CDR3 DNA is TGTGCCAGCAGTGAACCCTACTCCTACAATGAGCAGTTCTTC. Amino acid sequence: CASSEPYSYNEQFF.

The J gene is TRBJ1-6, the V gene TRBV5-5; the D is unclear. Deletions cut 1 base from V and 6 bases from J, with 14 bases between. Germline CDR1 is SGHKS and CDR2 is YYEKEE (reference sequence). The length of the CDR3 is 16 residues. Here the CDR3 reads CASSLYEGTFNSPLHF. In nucleotides, the CDR3 is TGTGCCAGCAGCTTGTACGAGGGAACGTTTAATTCACCCCTCCACTTT.

This chain links TRBV20-1 with TRBJ1-1; 8 bases map to TRBD1. The J segment lost 4 bases and the V segment lost 6 bases, leaving 1 base of the junction unmatched. Germline V CDR1 and CDR2: DFQATT, SNEGSKA (reference sequence). The CDR3 spans 11 residues. In DNA form, the CDR3 reads TGCAGTGCAGACAGGGGCACTGAAGCTTTCTTT. Its translation: CSADRGTEAFF.

The gene calls are TRBV2 and TRBJ1-1, with D unclear. Trimming pared 6 bases from V and 1 base from J, leaving 9 bases between. CDR1 is SNHLY and CDR2 is FYNNEI in the germline V gene. This CDR3 spans 13 amino acids. The CDR3 DNA reads TGTGCCAGCAGGGCAGGTACGAACACTGAAGCTTTCTTT. Translation gives CASRAGTNTEAFF.

This chain connects TRBV19 to TRBJ2-7; 7 nucleotides align to TRBD1. Germline V gene sequence: CDR1 LNHDA, CDR2 SQIVND (reference sequence). The CDR3 is made up of 14 amino acids. After removal of 3 bases from V and 0 bases from J, the junction contained 2 bases not matched to a gene. The CDR3 DNA reads TGTGCCAGTAGTATGGGGACAGCCTCCTACGAGCAGTACTTC. It yields the protein CASSMGTASYEQYF.

The V gene is TRBV25-1, the J gene TRBJ2-2; D not resolved. The germline CDR1 and CDR2 sequences are MGHDK and SYGVNS. CDR3 length: 11 amino acids. V gave up 3 bases and J gave up 4 bases, with 0 bases separating them. The CDR3, as DNA: TGTGCCAGCAGTGACACCGGGGAGCTGTTTTTT. It is translated as CASSDTGELFF.

J is TRBJ2-1 and V is TRBV27, with D possibly being TRBD2 (6 bases). Germline V gene lookup returns CDR1 MNHEY and CDR2 SMNVEV (reference sequence). With 5 bases removed from V and 8 bases from J, the gap between germline ends came to 16 bases. The CDR3 runs to 14 residues. In nucleotides, the CDR3 is TGTGCCAGCAGTCCCGGCCCGGGAGCGGATGAGCAGTTCTTC. Residues: CASSPGPGADEQFF.

CDR3 bases: TGTGCCAGCAGTGAAAAATGGAACAGGGGCATGGACGAGCAGTACTTC. Encoded protein: CASSEKWNRGMDEQYF. The chain employs TRBV25-1 and TRBJ2-7, with 7 bases lining up with TRBD1. CDR3 length: 16 residues. Germline V gene data show CDR1 as MGHDK and CDR2 as SYGVNS. With 2 bases clipped from V and 5 bases from J, the junction kept 12 bases outside the gene matches.

This clone was counted between two and nine times. The chain combines TRBV30 with TRBJ1-1, with D perhaps matching TRBD1 (5 bases). Trimming removed 1 base at V and 3 bases at J, with 9 bases between. From germline, CDR1 is GTSNPN and CDR2 SVGIG (reference sequence). This CDR3 has 13 residues. CDR3 in amino acids: CAWSGGGDTEAFF. The CDR3 DNA reads TGTGCCTGGAGTGGGGGGGGAGACACTGAAGCTTTCTTT.

In this sample, this clone turned up once. The J gene is TRBJ2-5, the V gene TRBV27; D gene uncertain. Germline-derived CDR1 and CDR2 are MNHEY and SMNVEV (reference sequence). CDR3 length equals 13 residues. Trimming removed 3 bases from V and 7 bases from J, with 12 bases in between. CDR3 DNA sequence: TGTGCCAGCAGTTTCTCGGCCAGAAGGACCCAGTACTTC. It codes for CASSFSARRTQYF.

The V and J genes are TRBV13 and TRBJ2-5; unclear D gene. This CDR3 has 13 amino acids. Trimming stripped 2 bases from V and 2 bases from J, with 6 bases between. CDR1 PRHDT and CDR2 FYEKMQ come from the germline V gene (reference sequence). CDR3 amino acids: CASSLNGQETQYF. The CDR3 DNA is TGTGCCAGCAGCTTAAACGGTCAAGAGACCCAGTACTTC.

The chain carries TRBV28 and TRBJ2-6, with 12 bases that match TRBD1. Per germline, CDR1 MDHEN and CDR2 SYDVKM. The CDR3 is 16 residues long. The V and J ends lost 5 bases and 10 bases, in that order; junction bases with no gene match: 9. CDR3 sequence: CASSDTGTGGLNVLTF. As DNA, the CDR3 is TGTGCCAGCAGTGATACCGGGACAGGGGGCCTGAACGTCCTGACTTTC. The full variable domain, rest sourced from reference TRBV28 and TRBJ2-6, is DVKVTQSSRYLVKRTGEKVFLECVQDMDHENMFWYRQDPGLGLRLIYFSYDVKMKEKGDIPEGYSVSREKKERFSLILESASTNQTSMYLCASSDTGTGGLNVLTFGAGSRLTVL.

The rearrangement joins TRBV19 to TRBJ1-1, with D possibly matching TRBD1 (6 bases). The CDR3 has 13 amino acids. Germline loops: CDR1 LNHDA, CDR2 SQIVND (reference sequence). Trimming took 9 bases from V and 1 from J, leaving 12 bases between them. The CDR3 protein is CASHRVPNTEAFF. The DNA for the CDR3 is TGTGCCAGCCACAGGGTCCCGAACACTGAAGCTTTCTTT.

This clone has just one count. The chain uses TRBV7-9 and TRBJ2-7; possibly TRBD2 for D (6 bases). Germline values: CDR1 SEHNR, CDR2 FQNEAQ (reference sequence). The V gene lost 3 bases and the J gene lost 2 bases, with 11 bases spanning the gap. The CDR3 has 14 residues. DNA for the CDR3: TGTGCCAGCAGCTTGGGGGGAGGCCCCTACGAGCAGTACTTC. Amino acid sequence: CASSLGGGPYEQYF.

CDR3 sequence: CASSSGTYEQYF. DNA of the CDR3: TGTGCCAGCAGCTCCGGGACTTACGAGCAGTACTTC. The V gene is TRBV7-2, the J gene TRBJ2-7; the D gene is possibly TRBD2 (6 bases). CDR3 length equals 12 residues. Deletions cut 4 bases from V and 4 bases from J, with 8 bases between. Germline assignment: CDR1 SGHTA and CDR2 FQGNSA.

This sequence joins TRBV2 and TRBJ2-5, with D tentatively TRBD1 or TRBD2 (5 bases each). Trimming took 6 bases from V and 2 from J, leaving 13 bases between them. Germline CDR1 is SNHLY and CDR2 is FYNNEI. This CDR3 has 14 amino acids. The CDR3 nucleotides read TGTGCCAGCAGGCCTTATTGGGGGCAAGAGACCCAGTACTTC. This gives the protein CASRPYWGQETQYF.

V is TRBV19 and J is TRBJ2-2; 7 bases match TRBD1. Germline CDR1 reads LNHDA; CDR2 reads SQIVND (reference sequence). The CDR3 is made up of 13 amino acids. The V and J ends lost 6 bases and 6 bases, in that order; junction bases with no gene match: 4. CDR3 loop: CASSAGQAGELFF. The DNA of the CDR3 is TGTGCCAGTAGCGCCGGACAGGCCGGGGAGCTGTTTTTT.

The chain combines TRBV30 with TRBJ1-6; possible D gene TRBD1, 5 bases. Germline CDR1 is GTSNPN and CDR2 is SVGIG (reference sequence). The CDR3 loop spans 13 amino acids. With 4 bases removed from V and 6 bases from J, the gap between germline ends came to 10 bases. CDR3: CAWKGRANSPLHF. CDR3 nucleotide sequence: TGTGCCTGGAAGGGCAGGGCTAATTCACCCCTCCACTTT.

V usage is TRBV6-1 and J usage is TRBJ2-7; D is unresolved. The CDR3 is made up of 13 amino acids. V was trimmed by 5 bases and J by 7 bases, leaving 15 bases between them. Germline CDR1 is MNHNS and CDR2 is SASEGT. Here the CDR3 DNA reads TGTGCCAGCAGTAGGGAAAACTTTTGGGAGCAGTACTTC. Its translation is CASSRENFWEQYF.

The rearrangement uses TRBV2 and TRBJ1-5; 9 bases agree with TRBD1. Germline V gives CDR1 SNHLY, CDR2 FYNNEI. The CDR3 length is 18 residues. V gave up 4 bases and J gave up 5 bases; unmatched junction bases: 15. CDR3 amino acids: CASSGLSLGTGRDQPQHF. DNA for the CDR3: TGTGCCAGCAGTGGATTGTCTCTTGGGACAGGGAGAGATCAGCCCCAGCATTTT.

The chain uses TRBV18 and TRBJ1-3; unclear D gene. Trimming removed 6 bases from V and 1 base from J, with 7 bases in between. The length of the CDR3 is 13 residues. Germline loops: CDR1 KGHSH, CDR2 LQKENI. In DNA, the CDR3 is TGTGCCAGCTCTGCCGGGTCTGGAAACACCATATATTTT. This codes for CASSAGSGNTIYF. Filled out from reference TRBV18 and TRBJ1-3, the complete variable domain reads NAGVMQNPRHLVRRRGQEARLRCSPMKGHSHVYWYRQLPEEGLKFMVYLQKENIIDESGMPKERFSAEFPKEGPSILRIQQVVRGDSAAYFCASSAGSGNTIYFGEGSWLTVV.

V and J are TRBV4-1 and TRBJ2-3; possibly TRBD1 or TRBD2 for D (5 bases each). Trimming shortened V by 3 bases and J by 3 bases, and 16 bases separated the two germline ends. Germline CDR1 is MGHRA and CDR2 is YSYEKL. This CDR3 is built from 16 residues. CDR3 DNA sequence: TGCGCCAGCAGCCATCCCGGACGGTGGGGGACAGATACGCAGTATTTT. Encoded protein: CASSHPGRWGTDTQYF.

J is TRBJ2-3 and V is TRBV23-1, with a possible D match to TRBD1 (5 bases). TRBV23-1 is an ORF, with its function uncertain. Trimming stripped 8 bases from V and 0 bases from J, with 27 bases between. The CDR3 runs 19 residues. CDR3 in amino acids: CASYRKAPGLSPSTDTQYF. The CDR3 coding sequence is TGCGCCAGCTATCGAAAGGCGCCAGGGTTATCACCTAGCACAGATACGCAGTATTTT.

This chain uses TRBV11-2 with TRBJ1-2; a possible D gene is TRBD1 (6 bases). Trimming took off 2 bases at V and 4 bases at J, with 20 bases between the two ends. Germline-derived CDR1 and CDR2 are SGHAT and FQNNGV. The length of the CDR3 is 17 residues. The CDR3, as DNA: TGTGCCAGCAGCTTACTCCTTATAGCCGGGGGGGCCTATGGCTACACCTTC. Protein sequence: CASSLLLIAGGAYGYTF.

The V gene is TRBV6-6, the J gene TRBJ1-5; no firm D call. The CDR3 covers 15 residues. Germline assignment: CDR1 MNHNY and CDR2 SVGAGI (reference sequence). V was cut by 1 base and J by 4 bases, with 11 bases left in between. CDR3 region: CASSYYGVDNQPQHF. In nucleotides, the CDR3 is TGTGCCAGCAGTTACTACGGGGTAGATAATCAGCCCCAGCATTTT.

The V gene is TRBV28, the J gene TRBJ2-1, with D possibly being TRBD1 or TRBD2 (6 bases each). Germline V gene data show CDR1 as MDHEN and CDR2 as SYDVKM. Deletions cut 4 bases from V and 4 bases from J, with 14 bases between. CDR3 length: 15 amino acids. The CDR3 DNA reads TGTGCCAGCAGTTCCTTGAAGGGGGGTTACAATGAGCAGTTCTTC. Translating it yields CASSSLKGGYNEQFF.

This chain uses TRBV10-3 with TRBJ2-7, with D possibly TRBD1 on 6 matching bases. CDR3 length: 13 residues. Looked up from germline, CDR1 is ENHRY and CDR2 is SYGVKD. The ends were cut back, 6 bases at V and 3 bases at J, with 12 bases in the middle. CDR3 sequence reads: CAISSRGLYEQYF. The CDR3 DNA reads as TGTGCCATCAGCAGCAGGGGTCTCTACGAGCAGTACTTC.